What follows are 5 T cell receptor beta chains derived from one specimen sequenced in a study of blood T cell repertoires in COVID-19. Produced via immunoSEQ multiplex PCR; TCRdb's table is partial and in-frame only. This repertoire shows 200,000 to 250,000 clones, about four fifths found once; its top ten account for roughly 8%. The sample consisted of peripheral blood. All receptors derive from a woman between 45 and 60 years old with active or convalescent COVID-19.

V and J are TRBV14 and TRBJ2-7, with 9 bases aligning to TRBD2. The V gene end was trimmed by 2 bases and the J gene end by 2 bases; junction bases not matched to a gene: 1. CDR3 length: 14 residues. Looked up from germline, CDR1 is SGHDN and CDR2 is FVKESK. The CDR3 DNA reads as TGTGCCAGCAGCCAAATAGCGGGAGCCTACGAGCAGTACTTC. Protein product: CASSQIAGAYEQYF.

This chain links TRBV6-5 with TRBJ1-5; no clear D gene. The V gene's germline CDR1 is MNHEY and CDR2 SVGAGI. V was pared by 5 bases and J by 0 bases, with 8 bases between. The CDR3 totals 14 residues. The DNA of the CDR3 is TGTGCCAGCAGTCCACAGAATAGCAATCAGCCCCAGCATTTT. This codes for CASSPQNSNQPQHF.

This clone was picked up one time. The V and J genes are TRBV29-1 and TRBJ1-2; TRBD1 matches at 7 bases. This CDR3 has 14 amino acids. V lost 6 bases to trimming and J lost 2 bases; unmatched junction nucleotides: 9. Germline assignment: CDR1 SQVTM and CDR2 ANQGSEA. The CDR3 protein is CSVHLGGQNYGYTF. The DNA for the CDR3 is TGCAGCGTCCACCTTGGGGGACAGAACTATGGCTACACCTTC.

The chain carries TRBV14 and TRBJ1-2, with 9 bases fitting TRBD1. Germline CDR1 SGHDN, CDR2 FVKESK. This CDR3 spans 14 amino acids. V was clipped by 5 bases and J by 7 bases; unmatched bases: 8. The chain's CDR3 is CASSVRDRVGGYTF. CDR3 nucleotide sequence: TGTGCCAGCAGCGTCCGGGACAGGGTCGGTGGCTACACCTTC.

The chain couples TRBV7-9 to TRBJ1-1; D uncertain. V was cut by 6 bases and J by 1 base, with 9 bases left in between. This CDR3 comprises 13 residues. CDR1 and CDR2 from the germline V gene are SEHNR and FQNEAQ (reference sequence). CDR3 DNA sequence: TGTGCCAGCAGTCTAGAATCGAACACTGAAGCTTTCTTT. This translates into CASSLESNTEAFF.